The T cell receptor beta chain under discussion was sequenced for a study of shared clonotypes between healthy human individuals. The data were produced by immunoSEQ multiplex PCR, yet TCRdb's version contains in-frame clones alone and is incomplete. The sample consists of 2 million to 2.5 million clones, 93% of them appearing once. This CDR3 has 15 amino acids. CDR1 MNHNS and CDR2 SASEGT come from the germline V gene. Unmatched junction bases numbered 7, after V lost 2 bases and J lost 4 bases. Sequences were obtained from naive CD4+ T cells from PBMCs. Subset noted: CD45RA+ positively selected. The sequence was obtained from a man younger than 35 in good health. Some clones in this sample may be carry-over from other donors' samples. The chain recombines TRBV6-1 with TRBJ1-2; 7 bases align to TRBD1. Written as DNA, the CDR3 is TGTGCCAGCAGTGAAAGTAAGGGGGCAAGCTATGGCTACACCTTC. Encoded protein: CASSESKGASYGYTF.